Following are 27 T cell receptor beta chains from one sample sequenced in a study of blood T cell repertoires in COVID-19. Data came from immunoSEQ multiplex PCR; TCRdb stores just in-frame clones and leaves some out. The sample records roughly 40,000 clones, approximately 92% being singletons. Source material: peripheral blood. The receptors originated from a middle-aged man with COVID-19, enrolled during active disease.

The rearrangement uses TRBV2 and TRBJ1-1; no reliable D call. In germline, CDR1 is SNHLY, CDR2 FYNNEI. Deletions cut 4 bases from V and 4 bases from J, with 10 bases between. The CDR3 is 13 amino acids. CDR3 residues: CASSGSFSTEAFF. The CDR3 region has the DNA TGTGCCAGCAGTGGATCCTTTAGCACTGAAGCTTTCTTT.

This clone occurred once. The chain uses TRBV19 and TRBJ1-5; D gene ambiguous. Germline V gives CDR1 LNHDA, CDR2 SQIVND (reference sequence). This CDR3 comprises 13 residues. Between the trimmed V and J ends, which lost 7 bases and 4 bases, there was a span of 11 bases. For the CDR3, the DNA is TGTGCCAGTACCCTTTCGGGTAATCAGCCCCAGCATTTT. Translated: CASTLSGNQPQHF.

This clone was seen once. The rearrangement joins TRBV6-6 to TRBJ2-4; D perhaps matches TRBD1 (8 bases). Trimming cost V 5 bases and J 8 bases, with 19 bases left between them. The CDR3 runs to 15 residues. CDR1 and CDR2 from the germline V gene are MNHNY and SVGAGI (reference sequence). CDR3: CASSTGGESSDIQYF. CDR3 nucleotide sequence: TGTGCCAGCAGTACAGGGGGGGAATCGTCGGACATTCAGTACTTC.

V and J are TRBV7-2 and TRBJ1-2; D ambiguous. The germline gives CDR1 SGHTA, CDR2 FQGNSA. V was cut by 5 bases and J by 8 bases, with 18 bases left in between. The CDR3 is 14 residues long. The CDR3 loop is CASSNQRAGGGYTF. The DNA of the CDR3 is TGTGCCAGCAGCAACCAGAGGGCAGGTGGAGGCTACACCTTC. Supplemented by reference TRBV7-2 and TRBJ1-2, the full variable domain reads GAGVSQSPSNKVTEKGKDVELRCDPISGHTALYWYRQSLGQGLEFLIYFQGNSAPDKSGLPSDRFSAERTGGSVSTLTIQRTQQEDSAVYLCASSNQRAGGGYTFGSGTRLTVV.

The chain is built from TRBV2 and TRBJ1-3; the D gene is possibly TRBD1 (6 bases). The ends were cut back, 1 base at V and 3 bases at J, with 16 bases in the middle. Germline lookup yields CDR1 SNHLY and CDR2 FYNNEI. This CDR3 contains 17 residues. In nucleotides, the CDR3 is TGTGCCAGCAGTGAAGGACCCCAGGGGCTGGGTGGAAACACCATATATTTT. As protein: CASSEGPQGLGGNTIYF.

The DNA for the CDR3 is TGTGCCAGCAGCCAAGCTAGCGGGGGCTACAATGAGCAGTTCTTC. Protein: CASSQASGGYNEQFF. This chain uses TRBV3-1 (or the pseudogene TRBV3-2) with TRBJ2-1; 10 nucleotides align to TRBD2. The CDR3 sequence is 15 residues long. Germline V gives CDR1 LGHDT, CDR2 YNNKEL (reference sequence). Trimming took 1 base from V and 3 from J; bases not matched to a gene: 0.

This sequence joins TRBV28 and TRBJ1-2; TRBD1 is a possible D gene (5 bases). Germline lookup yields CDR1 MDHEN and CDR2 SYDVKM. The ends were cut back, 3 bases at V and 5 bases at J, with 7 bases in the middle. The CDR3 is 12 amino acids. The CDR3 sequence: CASSFTGYGYTF. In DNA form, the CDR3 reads TGTGCCAGCAGTTTCACAGGATATGGCTACACCTTC.

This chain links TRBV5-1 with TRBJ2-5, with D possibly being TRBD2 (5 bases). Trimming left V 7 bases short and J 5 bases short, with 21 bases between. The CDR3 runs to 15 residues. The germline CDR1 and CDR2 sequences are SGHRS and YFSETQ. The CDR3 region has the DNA TGCGCCAGCGCACATTTTTCATCCAGAGGGGAGACCCAGTACTTC. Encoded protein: CASAHFSSRGETQYF.

CDR3 region: CASSSQRTSGFNEQFF. The CDR3 DNA sequence: TGTGCCAGCAGCTCACAAAGGACTAGCGGGTTCAATGAGCAGTTCTTC. This chain connects TRBV9 to TRBJ2-1, with 11 bases lining up with TRBD2. The CDR3 has 16 amino acids. Germline loops: CDR1 SGDLS, CDR2 YYNGEE. Germline trimming cut 4 bases from V and 6 bases from J; bases unmatched to any gene: 9.

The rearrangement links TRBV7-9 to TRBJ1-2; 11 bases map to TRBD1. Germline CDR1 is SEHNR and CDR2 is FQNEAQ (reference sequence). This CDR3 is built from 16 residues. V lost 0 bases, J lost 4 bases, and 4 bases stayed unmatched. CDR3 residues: CASSLAAGQGVYGYTF. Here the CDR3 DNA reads TGTGCCAGCAGCTTAGCGGCGGGACAGGGGGTCTATGGCTACACCTTC.

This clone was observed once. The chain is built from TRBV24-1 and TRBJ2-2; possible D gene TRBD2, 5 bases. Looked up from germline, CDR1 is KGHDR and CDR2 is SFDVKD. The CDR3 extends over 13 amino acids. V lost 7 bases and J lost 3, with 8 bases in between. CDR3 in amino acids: CATRAGYTGELFF. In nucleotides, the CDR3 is TGTGCCACCAGGGCGGGTTACACCGGGGAGCTGTTTTTT.

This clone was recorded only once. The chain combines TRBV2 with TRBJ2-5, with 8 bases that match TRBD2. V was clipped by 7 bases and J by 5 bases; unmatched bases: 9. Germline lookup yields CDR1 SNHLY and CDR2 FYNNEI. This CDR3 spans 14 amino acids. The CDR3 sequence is CASIRGTGGETQYF. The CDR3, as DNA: TGTGCCAGCATCCGAGGGACGGGGGGGGAGACCCAGTACTTC.

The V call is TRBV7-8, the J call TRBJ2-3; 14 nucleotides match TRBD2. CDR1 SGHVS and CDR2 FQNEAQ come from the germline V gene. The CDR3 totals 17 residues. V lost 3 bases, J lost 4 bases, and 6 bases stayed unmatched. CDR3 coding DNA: TGTGCCAGCAGCTTGGGACTAGCGGGAGTAGGGGCAGATACGCAGTATTTT. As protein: CASSLGLAGVGADTQYF.

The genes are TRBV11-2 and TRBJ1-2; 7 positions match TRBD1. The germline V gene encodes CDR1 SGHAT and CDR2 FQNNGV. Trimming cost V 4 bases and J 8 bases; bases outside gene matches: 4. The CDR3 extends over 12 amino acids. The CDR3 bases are TGTGCCAGCAGCTCCGGGACAGCGGGCTACACCTTC. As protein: CASSSGTAGYTF.

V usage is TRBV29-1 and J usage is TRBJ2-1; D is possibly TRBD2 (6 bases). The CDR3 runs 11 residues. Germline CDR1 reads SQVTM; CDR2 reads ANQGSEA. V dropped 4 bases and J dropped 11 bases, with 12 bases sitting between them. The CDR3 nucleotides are TGCAGCGTTGTAGTCGGGAGTAAGCAGTTCTTC. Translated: CSVVVGSKQFF.

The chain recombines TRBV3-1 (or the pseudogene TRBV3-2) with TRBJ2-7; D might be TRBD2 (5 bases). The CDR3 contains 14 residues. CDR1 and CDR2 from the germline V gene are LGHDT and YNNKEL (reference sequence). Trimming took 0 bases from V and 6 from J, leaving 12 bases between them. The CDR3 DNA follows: TGTGCCAGCAGCCAAGATCTGCTAGCCCCCGAGCAGTACTTC. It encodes CASSQDLLAPEQYF.

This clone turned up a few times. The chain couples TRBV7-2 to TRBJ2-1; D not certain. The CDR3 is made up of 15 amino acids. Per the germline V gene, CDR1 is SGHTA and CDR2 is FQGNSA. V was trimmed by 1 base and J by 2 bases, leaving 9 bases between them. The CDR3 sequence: CASSLVGSTYNEQFF. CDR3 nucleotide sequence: TGTGCCAGCAGCTTAGTGGGCAGTACCTACAATGAGCAGTTCTTC.

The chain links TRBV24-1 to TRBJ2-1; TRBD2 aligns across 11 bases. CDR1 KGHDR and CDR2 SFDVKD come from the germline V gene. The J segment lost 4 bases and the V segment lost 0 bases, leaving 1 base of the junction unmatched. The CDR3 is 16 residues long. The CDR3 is CATSDLGTSGYNEQFF. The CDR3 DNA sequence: TGTGCCACCAGTGATTTGGGGACTAGCGGTTACAATGAGCAGTTCTTC.

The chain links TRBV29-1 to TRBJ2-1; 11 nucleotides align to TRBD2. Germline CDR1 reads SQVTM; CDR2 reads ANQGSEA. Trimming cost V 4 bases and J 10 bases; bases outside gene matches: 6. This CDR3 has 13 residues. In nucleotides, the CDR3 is TGCAGCGTTGGACTAGCGGGAATTCGGGAGCAGTTCTTC. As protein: CSVGLAGIREQFF.

CDR3 loop: CASSYVGSEGYTF. CDR3 bases: TGTGCCAGCAGCTACGTCGGGTCAGAGGGCTACACCTTC. This chain joins TRBV12-3 or TRBV12-4 and TRBJ1-2; D unclear. The CDR3 extends over 13 amino acids. Deletions cut 6 bases from V and 8 bases from J, with 16 bases between.

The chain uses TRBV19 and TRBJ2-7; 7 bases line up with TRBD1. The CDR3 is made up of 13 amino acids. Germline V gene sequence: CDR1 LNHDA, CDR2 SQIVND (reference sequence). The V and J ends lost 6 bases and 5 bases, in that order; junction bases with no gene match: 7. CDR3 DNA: TGTGCCAGTAGCCTCAAGGGGGCGAACGAGCAGTACTTC. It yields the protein CASSLKGANEQYF.

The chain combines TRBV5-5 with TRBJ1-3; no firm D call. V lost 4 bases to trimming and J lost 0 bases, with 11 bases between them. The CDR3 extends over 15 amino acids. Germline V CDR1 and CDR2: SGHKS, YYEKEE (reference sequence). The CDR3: CASSPDFDSGNTIYF. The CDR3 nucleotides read TGTGCCAGCAGCCCAGACTTCGACTCTGGAAACACCATATATTTT. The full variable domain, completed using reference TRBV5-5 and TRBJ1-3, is DAGVTQSPTHLIKTRGQQVTLRCSPISGHKSVSWYQQVLGQGPQFIFQYYEKEERGRGNFPDRFSARQFPNYSSELNVNALLLGDSALYLCASSPDFDSGNTIYFGEGSWLTVV.

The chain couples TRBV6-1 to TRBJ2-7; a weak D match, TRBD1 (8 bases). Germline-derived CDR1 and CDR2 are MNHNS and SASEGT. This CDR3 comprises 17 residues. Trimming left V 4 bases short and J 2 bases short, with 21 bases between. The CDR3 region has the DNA TGTGCCAGCAGTGTCCCGAGATCAACAGGGGGGGCCTACGAGCAGTACTTC. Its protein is CASSVPRSTGGAYEQYF.

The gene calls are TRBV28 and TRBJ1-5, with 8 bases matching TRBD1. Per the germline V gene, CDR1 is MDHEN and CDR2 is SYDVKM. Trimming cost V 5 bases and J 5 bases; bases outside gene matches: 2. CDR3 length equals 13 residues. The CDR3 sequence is CASSQQGDQPQHF. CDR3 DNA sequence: TGTGCCAGCAGTCAACAGGGGGATCAGCCCCAGCATTTT.

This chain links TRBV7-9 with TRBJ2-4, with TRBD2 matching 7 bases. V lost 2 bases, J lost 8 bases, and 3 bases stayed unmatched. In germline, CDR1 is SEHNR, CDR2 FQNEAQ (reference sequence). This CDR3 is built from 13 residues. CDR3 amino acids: CASSLQGGDIQYF. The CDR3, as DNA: TGTGCCAGCAGCTTACAGGGAGGGGACATTCAGTACTTC.

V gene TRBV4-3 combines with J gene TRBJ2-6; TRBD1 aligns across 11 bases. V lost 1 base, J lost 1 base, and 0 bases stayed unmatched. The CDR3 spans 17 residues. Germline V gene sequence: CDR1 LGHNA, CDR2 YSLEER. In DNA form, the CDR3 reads TGCGCCAGCAGCCAAGGGGACAGGGGGTCTGGGGCCAACGTCCTGACTTTC. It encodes CASSQGDRGSGANVLTF.

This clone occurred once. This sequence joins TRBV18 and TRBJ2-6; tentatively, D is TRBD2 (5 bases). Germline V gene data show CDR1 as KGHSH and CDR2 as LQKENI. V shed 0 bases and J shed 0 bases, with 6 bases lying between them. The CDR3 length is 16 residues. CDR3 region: CASSPPGSSGANVLTF. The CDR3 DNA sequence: TGTGCCAGCTCACCACCGGGGAGCTCTGGGGCCAACGTCCTGACTTTC.